The entry below describes one TCR beta chain. The antigen is undetermined. Healthy bone marrow donors made up the donors. There was no recording of CMV serostatus for this donor. From germline, CDR1 is SGHVS and CDR2 FNYEAQ. The CDR3 runs to 13 residues. The V end was cut by 5 bases, the J end by 8 bases, with 15 bases between. This sample stems from a study of cytomegalovirus exposure and HLA in healthy donors. General study points: Investigators reported 150 to 200 TCR beta chains as tied to cytomegalovirus.

Researchers ran the PCR with 60 Vbeta and 13 Jbeta primers. As processed by the authors: A later analysis tallied tens of millions of unique TCR beta chains, 9 million to 12 million of them shared. Profiling relied on immunoSEQ multiplex PCR, and the TCRdb table lists in-frame clones only, not all of them. That table is the source of V, J and clone size, and D and trimming were worked out from the DNA. The sample has some 63,000 clones, around 83% seen once. The gene calls are TRBV7-6 and TRBJ1-1; no clear D gene. The sequence was obtained from a human donor in good health. The sequenced sample consisted of PBMCs. CDR3 sequence (DNA): TGTGCCAGCAGCCCCGTCGAGGGATCCGAAGCTTTCTTT. Its protein product is CASSPVEGSEAFF.